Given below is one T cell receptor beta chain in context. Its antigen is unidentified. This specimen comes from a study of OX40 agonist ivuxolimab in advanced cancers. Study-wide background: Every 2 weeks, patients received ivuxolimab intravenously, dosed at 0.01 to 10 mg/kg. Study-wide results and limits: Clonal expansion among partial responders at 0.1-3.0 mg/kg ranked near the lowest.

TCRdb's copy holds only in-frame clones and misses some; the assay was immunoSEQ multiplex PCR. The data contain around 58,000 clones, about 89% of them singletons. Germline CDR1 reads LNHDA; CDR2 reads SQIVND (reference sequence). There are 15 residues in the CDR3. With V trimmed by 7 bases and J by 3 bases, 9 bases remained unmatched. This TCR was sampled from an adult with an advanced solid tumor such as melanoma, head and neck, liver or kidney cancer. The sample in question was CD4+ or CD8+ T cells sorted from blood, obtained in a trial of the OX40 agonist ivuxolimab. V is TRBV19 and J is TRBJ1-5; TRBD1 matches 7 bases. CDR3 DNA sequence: TGTGCCAGTAATAAGGACAGGAGTTTCAATCAGCCCCAGCATTTT. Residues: CASNKDRSFNQPQHF.